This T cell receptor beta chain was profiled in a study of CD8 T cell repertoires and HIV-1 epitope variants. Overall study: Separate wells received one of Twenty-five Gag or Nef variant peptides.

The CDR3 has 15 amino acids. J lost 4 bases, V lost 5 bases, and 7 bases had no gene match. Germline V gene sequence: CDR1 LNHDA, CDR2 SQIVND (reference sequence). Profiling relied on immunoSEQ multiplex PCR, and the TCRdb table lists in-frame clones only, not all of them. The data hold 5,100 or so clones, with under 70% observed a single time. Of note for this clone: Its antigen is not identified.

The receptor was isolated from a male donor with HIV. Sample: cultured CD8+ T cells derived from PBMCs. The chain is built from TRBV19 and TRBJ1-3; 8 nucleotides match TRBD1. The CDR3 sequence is CASSWGTGSGNTIYF. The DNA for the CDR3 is TGTGCCAGTAGTTGGGGGACAGGCTCGGGAAACACCATATATTTT.